Listed below are T cell receptor beta chains from one sample, sequenced in a study of cytomegalovirus exposure and HLA in healthy donors. The repertoire was sequenced with immunoSEQ multiplex PCR; TCRdb's copy has only in-frame clones and lacks some. The sample has roughly 130,000 clones; over 85% are singletons. Sequenced material: PBMCs. These receptors were obtained from a man younger than 45 in good health and CMV-seronegative. Each CDR3 is given with its conserved first and last residue. The D gene is left open where the match is weak. The size entry is marked missing in some rows and otherwise reads once, few, many or a size class.

DNA: TGTGCCAGCAGCTTAGCTAGATCCAATGAGCAGTTCTTC
CDR3: CASSLARSNEQFF
V: TRBV11-1
J: TRBJ2-1
D: .
size: .

DNA: TGTGCCAGCAGCCGGGACAGCTACAATGAGCAGTTCTTC
CDR3: CASSRDSYNEQFF
V: TRBV11-2
J: TRBJ2-1
D: TRBD1
size: .

DNA: TGTGCCAGCAGCCTTGGACAGGGAGGCACCGGGGAGCTGTTTTTT
CDR3: CASSLGQGGTGELFF
V: TRBV7-3
J: TRBJ2-2
D: TRBD1
size: .

DNA: TGTGCCAGTACACCTTCCGGGTTTGATAAAGAGACCCAGTACTTC
CDR3: CASTPSGFDKETQYF
V: TRBV19
J: TRBJ2-5
D: .
size: once

DNA: TGTGCCAGCAGCTTGGACAGGGGAAACACCATATATTTT
CDR3: CASSLDRGNTIYF
V: TRBV5-8
J: TRBJ1-3
D: .
size: .

DNA: TGTGCCAGCAGACTCACCGGACTAGCGGGGATTGTGGCCAAAAACATTCAGTACTTC
CDR3: CASRLTGLAGIVAKNIQYF
V: TRBV27
J: TRBJ2-4
D: TRBD2
size: .

DNA: TGCAGCGTTGAAAAAGCGGGGGGGCTCAATGAGCAGTTCTTC
CDR3: CSVEKAGGLNEQFF
V: TRBV29-1
J: TRBJ2-1
D: TRBD2
size: .

DNA: TGTGCCAGCAGCCCCCTCGGGGAGGGAAGCTCCTATAATTCACCCCTCCACTTT
CDR3: CASSPLGEGSSYNSPLHF
V: TRBV5-4
J: TRBJ1-6
D: .
size: .

DNA: TGCGCCAGCACCCTTGACAGGGGGGGAACTGAAGCTTTCTTT
CDR3: CASTLDRGGTEAFF
V: TRBV10-1
J: TRBJ1-1
D: TRBD1
size: .

DNA: TGTGCCAGCACCTCAAGGGGTACCGGGGAGCTGTTTTTT
CDR3: CASTSRGTGELFF
V: TRBV7-9
J: TRBJ2-2
D: .
size: once

DNA: TGTGCCAGCAGTCAAGATCTTAACAGGGGCCTCTCTGGAAACACCATATATTTT
CDR3: CASSQDLNRGLSGNTIYF
V: TRBV6-1
J: TRBJ1-3
D: TRBD1
size: .

DNA: TGTGCCAGCAGTTACCCCGGGACAGGTGCCTCCTACGAGCAGTACTTC
CDR3: CASSYPGTGASYEQYF
V: TRBV28
J: TRBJ2-7
D: TRBD1
size: .